The sequence of this T cell receptor beta chain was determined in a study of Graves' ophthalmopathy and Graves' hyperthyroidism. For repertoire sequencing, the TCR beta CDR3 regions were amplified from RNA transcripts. Following a first-round RT-PCR that used HTBI primers, a second-round multiplex PCR was carried out. TCRdb processed the multiplex PCR reads anew with MiXCR; each CDR3 protein has one entry. The table includes about 200,000 distinct CDR3 sequences, approximately 29% detected once. Study-wide points: Most expanded clonotypes in thyroid above 0.001 frequency also showed up in blood.

Moderately to severely active ophthalmopathy under 3 months, CAS at least 3, NOSPECS at least 4. Diagnosis relied on clinical symptoms, serum thyroxine, TRAb, thyroid ultrasound and orbital computed tomography. This clonotype was found many times. The target antigen is unknown. J lost 5 bases, V lost 6 bases, and 6 bases had no gene match. The CDR3 spans 15 residues. Germline V gene sequence: CDR1 MDHEN, CDR2 SYDVKM. This TCR was recovered from a man between 45 and 60 years old with Graves' ophthalmopathy. Sequencing input: peripheral blood. V gene TRBV28 combines with J gene TRBJ2-2, with 10 bases lining up with TRBD1. CDR3 protein: CASRTGTGETGELFF. The CDR3 DNA sequence: TGTGCCAGCAGAACCGGGACAGGGGAGACCGGGGAGCTGTTTTTT.